Included here is one T cell receptor beta chain sequence, with context. The antigen it recognizes is unknown. No qualities accompany the bases; no much larger clone lies one base away. The cohort was made up of 666 healthy bone marrow donors. All cohort members were sampled while nominally healthy, although unrecorded immune exposures were likely present. The donor tested CMV seronegative and was one of the 352 seronegative cohort members. A peripheral blood sample was provided by each donor, and peripheral blood mononuclear cells were used for TCR beta sequencing. The Qiagen DNeasy Blood Extraction Kit was used to extract genomic DNA from the blood cell samples. The data stem from a study of cytomegalovirus exposure and HLA in healthy donors (dated by TCRdb to the late 2010s). With respect to the entire study: According to an earlier analysis of 550 to 750 of the donors, some 180 million T cells yielded roughly 110 million unique TCR beta sequences and roughly 280 Gb of sequence data. About 300 gigabases of sequencing data and tens of millions of unique TCR sequences made up an early release that covered around 640 HLA-typed donors. Among the approximately 400 genotyped donors, about 85% belonged to the genetic ancestry cluster associated with self-reported Caucasian donors. The study aimed to test whether signatures of past pathogen exposure could be identified by cataloging public T cell receptors. The study used immunosequencing to profile the T cell repertoires of some 600 subjects and linked those repertoires to cytomegalovirus serostatus. A separate validation cohort of roughly 130 different subjects was used in addition to the approximately 670-subject first cohort. To predict cytomegalovirus infection status, the study brought together high-throughput TCR immunosequencing, statistical association of individual TCRs with disease status, and machine learning. In a later analysis, previously published TCR beta repertoires from 666 donors were re-analyzed and high-resolution HLA genotyping was added so that TCR occurrence patterns could be studied. Rather than drawing on any new phenotypic data, the later analysis identified candidate immune exposures from TCR beta sequences and the way those sequences occurred across donors. An earlier analysis of fewer than 750 of the donors used high-throughput TCR beta sequencing to judge whether each TCR beta V gene segment behaved as functional or pseudogenic. Alongside the repertoire data, information on donor age, sex, ethnicity and CMV serostatus was compiled. A later genetic analysis took genome-wide SNP genotypes for about 55% of the roughly 670 donors and used that subset as a discovery cohort. Every repertoire in the discovery cohort had been generated on one and the same sequencing platform. Class I and class II HLA loci were covered by the typing at four-digit resolution. Typing coverage varied by locus: 629-630 donors for A, B, C, DRB1 and DQB1; roughly 560 for DQA1; 606 for DPA1; approximately 470 for DPB1. Five DR-DQ haplotypes were handled as single units for association and clustering because linkage in the cohort was strong. Among several hundred genotyped donors of the cohort, an average of roughly 230,000 unique TCR beta nucleotide sequences was sequenced per donor, of which 15% to 20% were non-productive.

Libraries were prepared through the immunoSEQ multiplex PCR assay. For the multiplex PCR, a mixture combining 60 forward primers for TCR Vbeta segments and 13 reverse primers for TCR Jbeta segments was used. The CDR3 region of rearranged TCR beta genes was amplified from genomic DNA by a multiplex PCR assay. Amplified TCR beta libraries were sequenced as 87-base-pair reads on the Illumina HiSeq System. The authors' analysis ran thus. A later analysis counted about 80 million unique TCR beta chains across the 500 to 850 repertoires, and some 11 million of these chains were shared by at least two donors. Raw reads were error-corrected and collapsed into unique sequences with a nearest-neighbor algorithm that merged closely related sequences to remove PCR and sequencing errors. To assign V, D and J gene segments, CDR3 sequences were aligned to IMGT reference sequences. For a sequence to be retained, a match of at least six nucleotides to both a V gene segment and a J gene segment was required. Rearrangements were classified as productive when the CDR3 lacked stop codons and remained in frame with V and J, and all other rearrangements were classified as non-productive. CDR3 was defined according to IMGT convention as the region running from the second conserved V-encoded cysteine to the conserved J-encoded phenylalanine. In an earlier analysis of approximately 500 of the donors, sequences lacking an unambiguous match to a single V gene segment were excluded. In an earlier analysis of approximately 550 of the donors, V segments were called functional above 56.7% productive rearrangements and were called segregating when the between-donor standard deviation exceeded 5%. A statistical classification framework was built for diagnosing cytomegalovirus status from the catalog of TCR beta chain sequences. In a later analysis, V and J genes were assigned by comparing TCR nucleotide sequences against IMGT/GENE-DB human TR gene sequences. In a later analysis, CDR3 sequences and most-parsimonious VDJ recombination scenarios were assigned using the TCRdist pipeline. A later analysis defined each TCR beta chain by its CDR3 amino acid sequence plus V-gene family, and excluded reads lacking a unique V-gene family. In a later analysis, approximately 640 highly shared, low-generation-probability nucleotide sequences were removed to address suspected cross-contamination and a sequencing artifact. For each public chain, a later analysis derived a clonal expansion index from normalized ranks of inferred template counts within each repertoire. A later analysis computed generation probabilities with a VDJ recombination model fitted to out-of-frame rearrangements, and checked the results against IGoR. A later analysis scored TCR-TCR, TCR-HLA and TCR-CMV co-occurrence with hypergeometric tests, applying a repertoire-size bias correction to TCR pairs. A later analysis estimated false discovery rates by permuting HLA or CMV assignments 20 times. In a later analysis, co-occurring TCRs were grouped using DBSCAN, and TCRdist sequence similarity was added for clustering within HLA-allele-positive subsets. Repertoires with fewer than 30,000 or more than 120,000 public chains, plus five repertoires with anomalous nucleotide sharing, were excluded from co-occurrence clustering. TCRdb's version of the immuneACCESS table is confined to in-frame rearrangements and falls short of the full clone set. An unresolved V gene accounts for under half of the shortfall where checked; the remainder is of unknown origin. That table is the source of V, J and clone size, and D and trimming were worked out from the DNA. The sample table contains around 250,000 clones; only one count was recorded for approximately 91% of them. Clones ranked in the top ten supply about 1.5% of the sample.

On the study overall, not on this receptor specifically: A further reported finding was that TCR beta sequences accurately predicted the HLA-A and HLA-B alleles for most subjects in the first cohort. In the study, some 160 TCR beta chains were listed as associated with cytomegalovirus. In both the original and validation cohorts, the classifier was reported to diagnose cytomegalovirus status with high specificity and sensitivity. Because some donors lacked HLA typing at each locus, the association tests relied only on the typed subset. Sequencing depth was assumed to be roughly uniform across donors in the presence/absence analyses, though that assumption may not hold. A cluster of highly shared sequence variants was judged likely to be a technical artifact of the sequencing pipeline. The cohort was sequenced for TCR beta chains only, and without alpha or paired-chain data the features that could be detected were limited. A later analysis found that HLA-associated TCR beta chains were more clonally expanded and had lower generation probabilities than equally common non-associated chains. Some 16 rarely observed V segments, including chromosome 9 orphons, were excluded from the earlier analysis of some 590 of the donors because counts were too low. CMV serostatus was the only immune exposure information available for the cohort. Linkage disequilibrium might explain the correlated functional status among segregating V segments, but an unknown experimental factor could not be excluded. A later genetic analysis associated a missense DCLRE1C variant with V-gene and J-gene trimming of TCR beta chains, and an independent cohort replicated the association. While some public TCRs were present in many individuals, most TCR sequences turned up only very rarely across donors. The authors suggested that the approach could potentially be generalized to other disease states and immunological phenotypes. According to a later analysis, most CMV-associated TCR beta chains appeared to be HLA-restricted, and the HLA associations seemed to be driven largely by CMV exposure. In a later analysis, several top co-occurrence clusters were reported to appear linked to parvovirus B19, influenza, CMV and Epstein-Barr virus. Assigning TCR associations to individual alleles was difficult when HLA alleles, especially DR and DQ, strongly co-occurred. A later analysis found that TCR association rates varied across HLA loci, with DRB1 alleles showing the most associated TCRs and HLA-C alleles the fewest. In vitro tests confirmed that a few of the cytomegalovirus-associated TCR beta chains recognize cytomegalovirus antigens. Broadly in line with IMGT annotations, most TCR beta V segments showed up in productive rearrangements about 90% or about 30% of the time in an earlier analysis of a few hundred of the donors. A later genetic analysis reported fewer N-insertions in productive TCRs among donors in an Asian-associated ancestry cluster than the 666-donor mean. At a false discovery rate of 0.05, a later analysis linked some 17,000 TCR beta sequences to specific HLA alleles.

The sequence came from a girl aged 2 to 10 in good health and CMV-seronegative. What was sequenced was PBMCs.

CDR3 reads: CASSPGQVKGNEKLFF. The DNA reads as follows: TGTGCCAGCAGTCCGGGACAGGTAAAAGGAAATGAAAAACTGTTTTTT. In this chain, TRBV6-7 is recombined with TRBJ1-4; TRBD1 aligns with 8 central bases. TRBV6-7 counts as an open reading frame of uncertain function. After removal of 5 bases from V and 5 bases from J, the junction retains 10 bases not matched to a gene. Including cysteine and phenylalanine, the CDR3 has 16 amino acids. The CDR3 DNA has 48 bases and is translated from base 1.